A single T cell receptor beta chain is shown here with its context. Its cognate antigen is unknown. Germline V gene data show CDR1 as SNHLY and CDR2 as FYNNEI. The CDR3 runs 15 residues. Trimming took 7 bases from V and 6 from J, leaving 19 bases between them. Sequencing was performed with immunoSEQ multiplex PCR; in TCRdb, only in-frame clones are kept and a portion is missing. The table lists 20,000 to 25,000 clones, about 80% of them singletons. The sample is drawn from a study of PD-1 blockade in classical Hodgkin lymphoma. Time point indicated: cycle 4 day 1 (C4D1), after about 6 weeks of nivolumab. All patients experienced relapse after autologous stem cell transplantation, and brentuximab vedotin exposure was variable. General study findings and limits: CD4+ TCR diversity climbed significantly by C4D1, unlike CD8+ TCR diversity. Relative to healthy donors, newly diagnosed patients reportedly had lower baseline TCR diversity, which was reported as lower still in relapsed/refractory patients.

The chain carries TRBV2 and TRBJ2-1; D possibly corresponds to TRBD2 (7 bases). The receptor was isolated from a human donor with classical Hodgkin lymphoma. Material: peripheral blood mononuclear cells (PBMCs), obtained before the fourth cycle of nivolumab. DNA for the CDR3: TGTGCCAGCAAGGAAAGGGGGGGGGCCCGCAATGAGCAGTTCTTC. Its translation: CASKERGGARNEQFF.